This T cell receptor beta chain derives from a study of CD8 T cells in ankylosing spondylitis. The V end lost 0 bases, the J end lost 1 base, and 10 bases lay between the germline ends. The CDR3 loop spans 15 amino acids. Germline V CDR1 and CDR2: SGHRS, YFSETQ. This clonotype occurred many times. Antigen unknown. The study, taken as a whole, reports: A TCR beta motif of fewer than 10 highly homologous variants seemed to mark ankylosing spondylitis blood. The authors found the disease-linked clones to be CD8+ and relatively rare in peripheral blood. Disease-associated clones were reportedly significantly overrepresented in matched ankylosing spondylitis synovial fluid. Before this, some motif variants had been reported in reactive arthritis synovial fluid and blood.

TCR beta libraries were made by quantitative 5'-RACE with molecular barcodes. TCRdb itself ran the 5' RACE reads through MiXCR, one entry per CDR3 protein. The repertoire holds around 540,000 distinct CDR3 sequences, about 12% seen once, with around 6.8% in the top ten. The receptor was isolated from a male donor with ankylosing spondylitis. The rearrangement links TRBV5-1 to TRBJ1-1; D gene unclear. The specimen was blood, either unsorted or a sorted T cell fraction (not recorded which). CDR3 sequence reads: CASSLAEGPNTEAFF. The CDR3 DNA reads TGCGCCAGCAGCTTGGCGGAAGGGCCGAACACTGAAGCTTTCTTT. The entire variable domain, with the rest obtained from reference TRBV5-1 and TRBJ1-1, is as follows: KAGVTQTPRYLIKTRGQQVTLSCSPISGHRSVSWYQQTPGQGLQFLFEYFSETQRNKGNFPGRFSGRQFSNSRSEMNVSTLELGDSALYLCASSLAEGPNTEAFFGQGTRLTVV.